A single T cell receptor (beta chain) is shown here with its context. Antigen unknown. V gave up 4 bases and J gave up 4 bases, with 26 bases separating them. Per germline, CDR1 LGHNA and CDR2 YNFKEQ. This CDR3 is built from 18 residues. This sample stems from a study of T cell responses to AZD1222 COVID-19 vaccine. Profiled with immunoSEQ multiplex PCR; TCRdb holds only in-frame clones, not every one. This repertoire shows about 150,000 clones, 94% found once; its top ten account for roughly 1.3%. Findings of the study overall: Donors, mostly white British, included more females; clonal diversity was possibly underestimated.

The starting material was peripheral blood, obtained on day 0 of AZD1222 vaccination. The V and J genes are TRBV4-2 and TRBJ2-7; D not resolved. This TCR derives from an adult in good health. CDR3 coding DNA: TGTGCCAGCAGCCGCAAAACCGGACGGCCGCTTTTTGGTTACGAGCAGTACGTC. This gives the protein CASSRKTGRPLFGYEQYV.